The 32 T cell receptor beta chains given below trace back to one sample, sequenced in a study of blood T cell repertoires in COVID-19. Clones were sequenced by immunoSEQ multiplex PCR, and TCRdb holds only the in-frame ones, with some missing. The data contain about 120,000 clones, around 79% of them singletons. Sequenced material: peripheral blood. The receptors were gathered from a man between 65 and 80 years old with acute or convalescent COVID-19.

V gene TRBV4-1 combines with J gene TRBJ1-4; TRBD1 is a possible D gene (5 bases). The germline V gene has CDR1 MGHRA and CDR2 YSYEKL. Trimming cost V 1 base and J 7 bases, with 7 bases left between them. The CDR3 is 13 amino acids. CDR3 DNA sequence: TGCGCCAGCAGCCAAGGGGGGGGTGAAAAACTGTTTTTT. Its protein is CASSQGGGEKLFF.

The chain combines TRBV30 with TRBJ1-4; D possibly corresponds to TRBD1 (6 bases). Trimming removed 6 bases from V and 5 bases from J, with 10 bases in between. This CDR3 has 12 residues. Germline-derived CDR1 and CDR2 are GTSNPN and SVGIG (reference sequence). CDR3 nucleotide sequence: TGTGCCTGCGGGGGGCGGAATGAAAAACTGTTTTTT. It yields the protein CACGGRNEKLFF.

DNA of the CDR3: TGTGCCATCAGGGAACAGTCCACCGGGGAGCTGTTTTTT. Its protein is CAIREQSTGELFF. The rearrangement links TRBV10-3 to TRBJ2-2; D gene unclear. The ends were cut back, 6 bases at V and 4 bases at J, with 9 bases in the middle. Germline-derived CDR1 and CDR2 are ENHRY and SYGVKD. The CDR3 has 13 amino acids.

CDR3 region: CASKEQGSSYNEQFF. The CDR3 nucleotides read TGCGCCAGCAAGGAACAGGGGAGCTCCTACAATGAGCAGTTCTTC. This chain joins TRBV5-1 and TRBJ2-1, with 7 bases aligning to TRBD1. From germline, CDR1 is SGHRS and CDR2 YFSETQ. The ends lost 6 bases at V and 0 bases at J; junction bases unmatched: 6. CDR3 length equals 15 residues.

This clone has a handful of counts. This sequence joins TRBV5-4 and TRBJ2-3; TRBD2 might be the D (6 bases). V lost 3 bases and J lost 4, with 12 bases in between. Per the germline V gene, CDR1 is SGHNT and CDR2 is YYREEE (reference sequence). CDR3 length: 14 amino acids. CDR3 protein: CASSSPEGPDTQYF. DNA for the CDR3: TGTGCCAGCAGCTCCCCGGAGGGCCCAGATACGCAGTATTTT.

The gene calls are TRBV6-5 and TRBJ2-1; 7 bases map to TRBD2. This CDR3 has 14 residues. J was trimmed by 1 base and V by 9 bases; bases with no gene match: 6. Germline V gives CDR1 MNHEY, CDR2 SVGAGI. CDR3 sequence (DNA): TGTGCCAGTACCCCAGCGGGGTCCTACAATGAGCAGTTCTTC. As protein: CASTPAGSYNEQFF.

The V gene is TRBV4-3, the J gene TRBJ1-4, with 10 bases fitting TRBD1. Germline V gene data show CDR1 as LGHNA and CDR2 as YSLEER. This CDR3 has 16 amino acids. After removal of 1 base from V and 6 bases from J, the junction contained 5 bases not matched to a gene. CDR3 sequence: CASSQVPGTGDEKLFF. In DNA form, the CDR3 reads TGCGCCAGCAGCCAAGTTCCTGGGACAGGGGATGAAAAACTGTTTTTT.

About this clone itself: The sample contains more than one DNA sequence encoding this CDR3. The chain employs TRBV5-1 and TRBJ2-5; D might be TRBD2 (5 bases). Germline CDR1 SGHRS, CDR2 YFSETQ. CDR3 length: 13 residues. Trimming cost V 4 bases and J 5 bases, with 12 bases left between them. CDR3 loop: CASSLGGEETQYF. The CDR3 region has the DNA TGCGCCAGCAGCCTGGGTGGGGAGGAGACCCAGTACTTC.

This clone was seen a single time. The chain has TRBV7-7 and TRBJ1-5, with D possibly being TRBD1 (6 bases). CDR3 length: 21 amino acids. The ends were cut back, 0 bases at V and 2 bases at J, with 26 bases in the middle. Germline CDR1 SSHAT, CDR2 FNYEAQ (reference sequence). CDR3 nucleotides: TGTGCCAGCAGCTTAGCACCAGGCCAACACAGGGTCTTTTGTCGCAATCAGCCCCAGCATTTT. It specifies CASSLAPGQHRVFCRNQPQHF. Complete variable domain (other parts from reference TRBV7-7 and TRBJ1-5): GAGVSQSPRYKVTKRGQDVTLRCDPISSHATLYWYQQALGQGPEFLTYFNYEAQPDKSGLPSDRFSAERPEGSISTLTIQRTEQRDSAMYRCASSLAPGQHRVFCRNQPQHFGDGTRLSIL.

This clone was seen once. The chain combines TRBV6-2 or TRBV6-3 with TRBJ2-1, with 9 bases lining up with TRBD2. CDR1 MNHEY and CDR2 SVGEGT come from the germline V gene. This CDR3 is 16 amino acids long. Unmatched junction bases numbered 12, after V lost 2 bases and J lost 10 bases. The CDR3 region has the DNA TGTGCCAGCAGTTACGGGAGTAGCGGGGGACTTGGAGAGCAGTTCTTC. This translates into CASSYGSSGGLGEQFF.

CDR3 region: CASSSAAGGLNTEAFF. CDR3 in DNA: TGTGCCAGCAGCTCGGCGGCAGGGGGTTTGAACACTGAAGCTTTCTTT. This chain connects TRBV5-4 to TRBJ1-1, with TRBD1 matching 7 bases. Looked up from germline, CDR1 is SGHNT and CDR2 is YYREEE (reference sequence). Unmatched junction bases numbered 8, after V lost 3 bases and J lost 0 bases. The CDR3 runs to 16 residues.

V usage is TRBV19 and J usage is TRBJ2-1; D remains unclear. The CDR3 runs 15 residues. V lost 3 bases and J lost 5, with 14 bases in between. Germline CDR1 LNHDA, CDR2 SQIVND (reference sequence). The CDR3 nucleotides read TGTGCCAGTAGTATTTTCGGCGGTCACGACAATGAGCAGTTCTTC. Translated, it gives CASSIFGGHDNEQFF.

The DNA for the CDR3 is TGTGCCAGCAGGGGGTATCTTACAGGGGTGAACACTGAAGCTTTCTTT. Protein sequence: CASRGYLTGVNTEAFF. This chain joins TRBV28 and TRBJ1-1; TRBD1 matches 7 bases. The germline gives CDR1 MDHEN, CDR2 SYDVKM. The J segment lost 0 bases and the V segment lost 6 bases, leaving 10 bases of the junction unmatched. This CDR3 comprises 16 residues.

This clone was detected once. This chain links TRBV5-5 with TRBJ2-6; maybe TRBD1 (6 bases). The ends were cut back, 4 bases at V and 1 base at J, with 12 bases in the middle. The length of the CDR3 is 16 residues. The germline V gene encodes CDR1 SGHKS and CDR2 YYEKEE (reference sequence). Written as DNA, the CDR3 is TGTGCCAGCAGCGAAACAGACAGGTCTGGGGCCAACGTCCTGACTTTC. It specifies CASSETDRSGANVLTF.

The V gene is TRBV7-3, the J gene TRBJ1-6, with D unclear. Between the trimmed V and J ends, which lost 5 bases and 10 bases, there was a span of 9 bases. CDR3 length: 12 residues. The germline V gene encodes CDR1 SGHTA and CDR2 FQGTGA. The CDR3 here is CASSREGSPLHF. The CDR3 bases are TGTGCCAGCAGCCGGGAAGGGTCACCCCTCCACTTT.

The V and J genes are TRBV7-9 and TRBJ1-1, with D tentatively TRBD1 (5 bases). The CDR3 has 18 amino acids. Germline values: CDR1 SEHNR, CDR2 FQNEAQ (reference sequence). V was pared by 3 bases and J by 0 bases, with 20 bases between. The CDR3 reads CASSFPRQPVSMNTEAFF. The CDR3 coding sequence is TGTGCCAGCAGCTTTCCGCGACAGCCCGTCTCCATGAACACTGAAGCTTTCTTT.

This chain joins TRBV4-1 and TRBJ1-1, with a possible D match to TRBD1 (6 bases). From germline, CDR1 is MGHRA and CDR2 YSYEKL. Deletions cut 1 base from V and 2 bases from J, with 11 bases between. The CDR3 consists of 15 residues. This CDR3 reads CASSQARGKNTEAFF. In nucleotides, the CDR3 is TGCGCCAGCAGCCAAGCCAGGGGCAAAAACACTGAAGCTTTCTTT.

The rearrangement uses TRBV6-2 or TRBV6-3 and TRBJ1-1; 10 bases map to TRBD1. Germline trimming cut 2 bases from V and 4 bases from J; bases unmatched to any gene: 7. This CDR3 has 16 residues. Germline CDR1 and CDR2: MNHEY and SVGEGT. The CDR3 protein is CASSYETGGASTEAFF. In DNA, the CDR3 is TGTGCCAGCAGTTACGAGACAGGGGGCGCTTCCACTGAAGCTTTCTTT.

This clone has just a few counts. The CDR3 is CASSVGQGATYEQYF. CDR3 bases: TGTGCCAGCAGCGTAGGACAGGGTGCTACCTACGAGCAGTACTTC. This rearrangement joins TRBV9 to TRBJ2-7; the match to TRBD1 covers 7 bases. With 0 bases clipped from V and 2 bases from J, the junction kept 5 bases outside the gene matches. The CDR3 is made up of 15 amino acids. Germline lookup yields CDR1 SGDLS and CDR2 YYNGEE.

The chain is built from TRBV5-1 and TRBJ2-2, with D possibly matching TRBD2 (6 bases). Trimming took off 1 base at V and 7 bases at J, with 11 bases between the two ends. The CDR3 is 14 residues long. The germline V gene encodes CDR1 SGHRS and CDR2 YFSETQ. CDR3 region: CASSLRAGSGELFF. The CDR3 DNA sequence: TGCGCCAGCAGCTTGAGGGCGGGGAGCGGGGAGCTGTTTTTT.

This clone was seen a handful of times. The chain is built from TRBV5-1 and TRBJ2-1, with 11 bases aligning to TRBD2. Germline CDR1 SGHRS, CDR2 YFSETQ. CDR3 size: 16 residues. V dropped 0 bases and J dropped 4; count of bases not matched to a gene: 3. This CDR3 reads CASSLGLAGQYNEQFF. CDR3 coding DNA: TGCGCCAGCAGCTTGGGACTAGCGGGACAATACAATGAGCAGTTCTTC.

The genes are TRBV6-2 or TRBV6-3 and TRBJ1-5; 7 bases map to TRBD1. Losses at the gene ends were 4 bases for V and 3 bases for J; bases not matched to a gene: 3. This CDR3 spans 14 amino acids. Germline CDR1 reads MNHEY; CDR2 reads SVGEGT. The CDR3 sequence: CASSSGQFNQPQHF. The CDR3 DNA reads TGTGCCAGCAGTTCGGGACAGTTCAATCAGCCCCAGCATTTT.

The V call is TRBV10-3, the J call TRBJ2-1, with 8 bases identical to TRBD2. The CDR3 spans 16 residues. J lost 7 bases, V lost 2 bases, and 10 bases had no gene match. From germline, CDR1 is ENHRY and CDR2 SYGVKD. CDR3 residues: CAISEGSGGALNEQFF. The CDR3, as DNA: TGTGCCATCAGTGAGGGCTCGGGGGGGGCCTTAAATGAGCAGTTCTTC.

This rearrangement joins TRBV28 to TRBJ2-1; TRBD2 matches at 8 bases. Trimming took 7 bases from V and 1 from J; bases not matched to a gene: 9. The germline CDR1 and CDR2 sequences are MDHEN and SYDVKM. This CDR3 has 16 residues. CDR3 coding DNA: TGTGCCAGCACACCCCCGGGGGGGGGATCCTACAATGAGCAGTTCTTC. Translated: CASTPPGGGSYNEQFF.

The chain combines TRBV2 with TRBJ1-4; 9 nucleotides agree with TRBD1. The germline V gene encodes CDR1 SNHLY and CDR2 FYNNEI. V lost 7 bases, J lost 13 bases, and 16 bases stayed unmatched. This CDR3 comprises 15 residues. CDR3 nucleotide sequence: TGTGCCAGCATTCCCGGACAGGGGCGGGGGGTTAGACTGTTTTTT. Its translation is CASIPGQGRGVRLFF.

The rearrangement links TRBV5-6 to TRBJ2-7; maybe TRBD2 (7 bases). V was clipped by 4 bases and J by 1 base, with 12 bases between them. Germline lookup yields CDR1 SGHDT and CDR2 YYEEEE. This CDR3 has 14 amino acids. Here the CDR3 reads CASSGTLASYEQYF. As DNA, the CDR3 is TGTGCCAGCAGCGGGACACTAGCGTCCTACGAGCAGTACTTC.

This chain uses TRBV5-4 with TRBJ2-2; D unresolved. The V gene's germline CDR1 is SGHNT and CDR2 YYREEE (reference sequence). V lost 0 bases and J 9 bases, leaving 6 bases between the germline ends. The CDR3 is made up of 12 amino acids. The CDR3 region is CASSLDGWELFF. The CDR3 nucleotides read TGTGCCAGCAGCTTGGATGGCTGGGAGCTGTTTTTT.

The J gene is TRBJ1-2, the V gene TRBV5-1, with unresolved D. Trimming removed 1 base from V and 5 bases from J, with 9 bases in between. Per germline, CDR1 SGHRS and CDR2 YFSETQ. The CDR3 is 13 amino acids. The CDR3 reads CASSLSEGYGYTF. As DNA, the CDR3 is TGCGCCAGCAGCTTGTCTGAGGGATATGGCTACACCTTC.

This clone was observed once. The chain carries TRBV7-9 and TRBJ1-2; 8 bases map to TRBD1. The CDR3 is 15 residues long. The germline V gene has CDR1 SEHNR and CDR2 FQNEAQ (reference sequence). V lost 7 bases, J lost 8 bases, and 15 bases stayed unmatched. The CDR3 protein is CASISTGAGGAGYTF. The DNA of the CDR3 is TGTGCCAGCATCTCGACTGGGGCAGGGGGCGCGGGCTACACCTTC.

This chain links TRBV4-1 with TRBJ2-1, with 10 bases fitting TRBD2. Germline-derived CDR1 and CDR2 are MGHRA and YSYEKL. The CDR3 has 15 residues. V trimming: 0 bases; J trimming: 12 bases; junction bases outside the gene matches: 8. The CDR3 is CASSQDWTSGLGQFF. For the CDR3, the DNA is TGCGCCAGCAGCCAAGATTGGACTAGCGGTCTAGGGCAGTTCTTC.

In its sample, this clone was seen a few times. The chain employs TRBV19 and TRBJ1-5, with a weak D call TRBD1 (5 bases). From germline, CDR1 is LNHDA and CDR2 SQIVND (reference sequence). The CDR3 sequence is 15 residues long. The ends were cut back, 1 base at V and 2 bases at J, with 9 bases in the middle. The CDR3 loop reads CASSIARQRNQPQHF. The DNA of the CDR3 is TGTGCCAGTAGTATAGCGAGACAGCGCAATCAGCCCCAGCATTTT.

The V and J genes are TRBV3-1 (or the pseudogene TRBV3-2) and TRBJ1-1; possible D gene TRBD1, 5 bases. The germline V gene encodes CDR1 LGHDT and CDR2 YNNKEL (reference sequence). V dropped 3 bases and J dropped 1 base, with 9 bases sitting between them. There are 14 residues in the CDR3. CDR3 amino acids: CASSQGLTNTEAFF. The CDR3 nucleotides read TGTGCCAGCAGCCAGGGACTCACGAACACTGAAGCTTTCTTT.